This T cell receptor beta chain was profiled in a study of human T cells and chemical hapten exposure. Study details: From small differences in pooled library volume came most of the variation in per-sample TCR yields.

General study points: It should be noted that donors had alopecia, so their immune response may differ from healthy people's.

The germline V and J ends were trimmed by 0 bases and 1 base, with 9 bases remaining between them. The CDR3 contains 16 residues. CDR1 is MNHEY and CDR2 is SVGAGI in the germline V gene. MiXCR, run by TCRdb on the RACE reads, gives a single entry per CDR3 protein. The profile shows around 300,000 distinct CDR3 sequences, roughly 6.9% of them singletons. This clonotype was picked up many times. Its antigen remains unknown. Time point indicated: patch test 1, 2 weeks after DPC sensitization. Regarding treatment: therapeutic diphenylcyclopropenone sensitization with weekly scalp DPC. The sample consisted of whole blood, taken in connection with sensitization to the hapten diphenylcyclopropenone (DPC). The receptor's source is a woman aged 18-35 years with alopecia areata. Some clones in this sample may be carry-over from other donors' samples. The chain uses TRBV6-5 and TRBJ2-2; D gene ambiguous. The CDR3 sequence is CASSYSVWGNTGELFF. The CDR3 DNA follows: TGTGCCAGCAGTTACTCAGTCTGGGGGAACACCGGGGAGCTGTTTTTT.